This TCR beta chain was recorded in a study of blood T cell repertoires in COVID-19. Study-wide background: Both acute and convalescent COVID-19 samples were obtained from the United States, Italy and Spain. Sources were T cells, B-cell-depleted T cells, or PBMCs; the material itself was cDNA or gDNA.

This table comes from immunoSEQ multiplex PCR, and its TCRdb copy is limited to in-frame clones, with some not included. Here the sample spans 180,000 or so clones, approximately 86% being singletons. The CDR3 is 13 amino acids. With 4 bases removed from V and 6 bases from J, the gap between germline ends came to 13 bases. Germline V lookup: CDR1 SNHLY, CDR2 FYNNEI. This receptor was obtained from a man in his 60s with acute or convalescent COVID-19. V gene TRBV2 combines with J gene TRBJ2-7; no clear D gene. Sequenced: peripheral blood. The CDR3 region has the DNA TGTGCCAGCAGTGGGCTAGGAGTGGGCGAGCAGTACTTC. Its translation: CASSGLGVGEQYF.